This entry features one T cell receptor (beta chain) sequence. The data were obtained in a study of blood T cell repertoires in COVID-19. Study details: COVID-19 samples from acute and convalescent phases originated in the United States, Italy and Spain. Nucleic acid was either cDNA or gDNA, and it came from T cells, B-cell-depleted T cells, or PBMCs.

As originally analysed: Nucleated cell counts were estimated from reference gene primer amplification. The protocol was immunoSEQ multiplex PCR, while the TCRdb copy is restricted to in-frame clones and leaves out a portion. Clone size and V and J calls were adopted from that table, with D and trimming inferred from the DNA. The data contain some 170,000 clones, over 75% of them singletons. The CDR3 has 18 residues. V trimming: 5 bases; J trimming: 0 bases; junction bases outside the gene matches: 7. Germline V lookup: CDR1 SGHRS, CDR2 YFSETQ. This TCR was sampled from a man aged 60-69 years with active or convalescent COVID-19. The chain recombines TRBV5-1 with TRBJ2-2; 13 bases agree with TRBD2. The sequencing input was peripheral blood. The CDR3 is CASSTGLAGYTNTGELFF. CDR3 sequence (DNA): TGCGCCAGCAGTACGGGACTAGCGGGATATACGAACACCGGGGAGCTGTTTTTT.